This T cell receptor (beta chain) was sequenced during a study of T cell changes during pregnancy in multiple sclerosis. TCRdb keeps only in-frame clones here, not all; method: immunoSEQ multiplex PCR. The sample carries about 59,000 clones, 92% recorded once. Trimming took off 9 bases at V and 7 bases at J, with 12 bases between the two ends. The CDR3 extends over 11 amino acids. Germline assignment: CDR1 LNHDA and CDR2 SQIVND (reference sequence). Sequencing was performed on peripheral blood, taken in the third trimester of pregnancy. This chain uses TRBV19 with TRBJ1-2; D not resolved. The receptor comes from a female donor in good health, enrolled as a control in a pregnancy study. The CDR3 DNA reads TGTGCCAGCCTCGGGTCCCCTGGCTACACCTTC. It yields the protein CASLGSPGYTF.